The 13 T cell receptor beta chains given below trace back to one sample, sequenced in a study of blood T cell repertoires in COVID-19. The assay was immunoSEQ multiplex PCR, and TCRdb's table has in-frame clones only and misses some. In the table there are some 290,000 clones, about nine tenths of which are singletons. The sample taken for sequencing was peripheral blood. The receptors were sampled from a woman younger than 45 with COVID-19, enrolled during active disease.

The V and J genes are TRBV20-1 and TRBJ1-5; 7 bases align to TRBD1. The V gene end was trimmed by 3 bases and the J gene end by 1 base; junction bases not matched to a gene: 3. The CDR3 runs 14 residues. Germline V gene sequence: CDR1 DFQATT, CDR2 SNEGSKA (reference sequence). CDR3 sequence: CSASRGQSNQPQHF. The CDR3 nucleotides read TGCAGTGCTAGTAGGGGACAGAGCAATCAGCCCCAGCATTTT.

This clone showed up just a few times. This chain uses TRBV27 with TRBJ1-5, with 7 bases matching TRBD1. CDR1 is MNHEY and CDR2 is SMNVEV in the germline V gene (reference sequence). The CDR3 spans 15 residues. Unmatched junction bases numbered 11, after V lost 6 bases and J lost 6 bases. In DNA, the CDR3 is TGTGCCAGCAGCGAGGACCGACAGGGTGCTCAGCCCCAGCATTTT. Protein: CASSEDRQGAQPQHF.

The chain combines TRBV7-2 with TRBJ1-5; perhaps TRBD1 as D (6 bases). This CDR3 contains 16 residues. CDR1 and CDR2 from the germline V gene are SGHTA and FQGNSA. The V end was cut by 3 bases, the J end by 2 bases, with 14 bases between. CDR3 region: CASSFFGAGGNQPQHF. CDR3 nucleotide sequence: TGTGCCAGCAGCTTCTTCGGGGCAGGGGGCAATCAGCCCCAGCATTTT.

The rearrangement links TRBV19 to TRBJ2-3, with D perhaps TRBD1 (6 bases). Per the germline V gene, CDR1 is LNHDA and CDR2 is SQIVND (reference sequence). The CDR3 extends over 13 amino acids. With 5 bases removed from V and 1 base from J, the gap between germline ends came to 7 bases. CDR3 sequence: CASSPGGTDTQYF. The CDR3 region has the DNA TGTGCCAGTAGTCCAGGGGGCACAGATACGCAGTATTTT.

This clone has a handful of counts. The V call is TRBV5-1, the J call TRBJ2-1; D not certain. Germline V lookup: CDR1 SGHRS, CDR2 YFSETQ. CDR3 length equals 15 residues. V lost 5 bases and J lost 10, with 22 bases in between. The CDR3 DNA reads TGCGCCAGCAGTCCAAGACCCGCTCGGAACGGGGAGCAGTTCTTC. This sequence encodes CASSPRPARNGEQFF.

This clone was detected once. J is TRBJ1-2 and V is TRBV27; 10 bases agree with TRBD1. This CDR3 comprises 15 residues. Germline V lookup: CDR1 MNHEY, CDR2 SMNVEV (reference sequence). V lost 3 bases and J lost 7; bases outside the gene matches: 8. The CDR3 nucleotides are TGTGCCAGCAGTTTCTGGGGGACAGGGGAGGCTGGCTACACCTTC. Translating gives CASSFWGTGEAGYTF.

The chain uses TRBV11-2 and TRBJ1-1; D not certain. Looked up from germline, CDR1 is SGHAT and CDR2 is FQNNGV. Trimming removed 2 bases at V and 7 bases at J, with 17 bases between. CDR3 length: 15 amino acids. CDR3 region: CASSLSRGSAGEAFF. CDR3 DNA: TGTGCCAGCAGCTTATCTAGAGGGTCGGCAGGTGAAGCTTTCTTT.

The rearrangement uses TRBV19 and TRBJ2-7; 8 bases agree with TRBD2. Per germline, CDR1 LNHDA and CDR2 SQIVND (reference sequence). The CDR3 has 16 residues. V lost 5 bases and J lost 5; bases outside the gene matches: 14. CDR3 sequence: CASSVLGGAGGDEQYF. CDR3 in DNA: TGTGCCAGTAGTGTCCTCGGGGGGGCGGGAGGAGACGAGCAGTACTTC.

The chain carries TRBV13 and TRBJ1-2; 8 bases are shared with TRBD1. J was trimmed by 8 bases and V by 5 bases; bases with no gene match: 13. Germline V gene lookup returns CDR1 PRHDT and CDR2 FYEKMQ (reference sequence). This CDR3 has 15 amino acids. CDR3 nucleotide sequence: TGTGCCAGCAGCACAGGGGGGCAGGGGAGGACAGGCTACACCTTC. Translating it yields CASSTGGQGRTGYTF. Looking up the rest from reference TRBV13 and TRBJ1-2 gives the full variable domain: AAGVIQSPRHLIKEKRETATLKCYPIPRHDTVYWYQQGPGQDPQFLISFYEKMQSDKGSIPDRFSAQQFSDYHSELNMSSLELGDSALYFCASSTGGQGRTGYTFGSGTRLTVV.

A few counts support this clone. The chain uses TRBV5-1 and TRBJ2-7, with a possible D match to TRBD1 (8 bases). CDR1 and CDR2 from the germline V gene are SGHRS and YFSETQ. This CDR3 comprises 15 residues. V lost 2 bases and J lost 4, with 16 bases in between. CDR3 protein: CASSLQGGTSYEQYF. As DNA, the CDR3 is TGCGCCAGCAGCTTACAGGGGGGGACGTCGTACGAGCAGTACTTC.

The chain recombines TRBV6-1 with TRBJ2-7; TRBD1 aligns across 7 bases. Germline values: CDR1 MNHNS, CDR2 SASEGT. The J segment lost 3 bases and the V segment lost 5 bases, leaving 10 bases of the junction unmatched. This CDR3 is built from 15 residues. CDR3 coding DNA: TGTGCCAGCAGTTCTCCCGGGACAGCCAACTACGAGCAGTACTTC. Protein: CASSSPGTANYEQYF.

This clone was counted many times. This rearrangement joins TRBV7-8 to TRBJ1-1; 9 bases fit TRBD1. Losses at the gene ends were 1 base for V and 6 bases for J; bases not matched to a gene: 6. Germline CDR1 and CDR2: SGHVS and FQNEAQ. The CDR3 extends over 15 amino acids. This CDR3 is CASSLGPGQGPEAFF. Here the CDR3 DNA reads TGTGCCAGCAGCTTAGGCCCAGGACAGGGGCCTGAAGCTTTCTTT.

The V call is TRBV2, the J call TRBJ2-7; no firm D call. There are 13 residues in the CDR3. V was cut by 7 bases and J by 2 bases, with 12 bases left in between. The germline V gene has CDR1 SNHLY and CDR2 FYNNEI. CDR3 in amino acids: CASISGITYEQYF. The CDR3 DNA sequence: TGTGCCAGCATATCAGGAATTACCTACGAGCAGTACTTC.